The rows below give T cell receptor beta chains drawn from one sample of a study of CXCR3-negative and CXCR3-positive naive CD8 T cells. TCRdb re-called the 5' RACE reads; one entry per CDR3 protein, DNA not given. Listed are around 6,800 distinct CDR3 sequences; 1.3% to 1.5% falls within the top ten. Sequencing was carried out using naive CXCR3+ CD8+ T cells from blood. The receptor source for this set is a human donor in good health. Some clones in this sample may be carry-over from other donors' samples. Both conserved end residues are part of each CDR3. Clone size is shown for a subset of rows, as once, few, many or a class of expanded clone.

V: TRBV12-3/TRBV12-4
J: TRBJ2-1
size: -
CDR3: CASSFATGRTPLNEQFF

V: TRBV10-3
J: TRBJ2-7
size: -
CDR3: CATFTPGGEQYF

V: TRBV6-2/TRBV6-3
J: TRBJ2-1
size: -
CDR3: CASSYGSEQFF

V: TRBV28
J: TRBJ2-3
size: medium-sized
CDR3: CASSSEGVGTDTQYF

V: TRBV7-7
J: TRBJ2-3
size: -
CDR3: CASSLYGGGIDTQYF

V: TRBV29-1
J: TRBJ1-6
size: -
CDR3: CSVRGGSNSPLHF

V: TRBV29-1
J: TRBJ2-7
size: -
CDR3: CSVGVDSRASYEQYF

V: TRBV2
J: TRBJ2-2
size: -
CDR3: CASSEVEVRTGELFF

V: TRBV29-1
J: TRBJ2-7
size: medium-sized
CDR3: CSVRDPYTYEQYF

V: TRBV27
J: TRBJ1-4
size: large
CDR3: CASSSRTGKEYEKLFF

V: TRBV29-1
J: TRBJ2-3
size: -
CDR3: CSVRGAPRTDTQYF

V: TRBV7-9
J: TRBJ2-7
size: -
CDR3: CASSFGVGEQYF

V: TRBV3-1
J: TRBJ1-2
size: -
CDR3: CASSPQLGDSETGNYGYTF

V: TRBV29-1
J: TRBJ1-2
size: -
CDR3: CSVQRGYGYTF

V: TRBV14
J: TRBJ2-1
size: medium-sized
CDR3: CASSQDRYWDEQFF

V: TRBV5-1
J: TRBJ2-4
size: medium-sized
CDR3: CASSQGTGSKNIQYF

V: TRBV29-1
J: TRBJ2-2
size: -
CDR3: CSVDQGASTGELFF

V: TRBV4-1
J: TRBJ2-4
size: medium-sized
CDR3: CASSQGSQVLGDIQYF

V: TRBV29-1
J: TRBJ1-2
size: medium-sized
CDR3: CSVVGQEYGYTF

V: TRBV5-1
J: TRBJ2-7
size: medium-sized
CDR3: CASSHGTATYEQYF

V: TRBV25-1
J: TRBJ1-1
size: -
CDR3: CASSEFGGPTEAFF

V: TRBV7-3
J: TRBJ2-1
size: -
CDR3: CASSFFPENEQFF

V: TRBV29-1
J: TRBJ2-7
size: -
CDR3: CSVEVELAGAGEQYF

V: TRBV14
J: TRBJ2-7
size: medium-sized
CDR3: CASSQVVYEQYF

V: TRBV5-1
J: TRBJ2-7
size: medium-sized
CDR3: CASRSLADSYEQYF

V: TRBV5-1
J: TRBJ2-5
size: medium-sized
CDR3: CASSPGTQETQYF

V: TRBV29-1
J: TRBJ1-2
size: medium-sized
CDR3: CSVEEYNYGYTF

V: TRBV19
J: TRBJ2-5
size: -
CDR3: CASSTDRATQYF

V: TRBV5-1
J: TRBJ2-7
size: -
CDR3: CASSFGTETSYEQYF

V: TRBV28
J: TRBJ2-3
size: -
CDR3: CASSYRDWATDTQYF

V: TRBV7-3
J: TRBJ2-1
size: medium-sized
CDR3: CASSPAGGLYNEQFF

V: TRBV29-1
J: TRBJ2-2
size: medium-sized
CDR3: CSVEAGQLNTGELFF

V: TRBV20-1
J: TRBJ2-7
size: -
CDR3: CSAGGDWGYEQYF

V: TRBV7-9
J: TRBJ1-4
size: -
CDR3: CASSPDGYQPGEKLFF

V: TRBV11-2
J: TRBJ1-1
size: -
CDR3: CASSLAATFGRGNTEAFF

V: TRBV6-5
J: TRBJ2-1
size: medium-sized
CDR3: CASSKDHNEQFF

V: TRBV29-1
J: TRBJ1-1
size: medium-sized
CDR3: CSVVPADGAFF

V: TRBV4-3
J: TRBJ1-4
size: -
CDR3: CASSQDSWGQLFF

V: TRBV12-3/TRBV12-4
J: TRBJ2-5
size: medium-sized
CDR3: CASSFPGVETQYF

V: TRBV12-3/TRBV12-4
J: TRBJ1-3
size: -
CDR3: CASTTGNTIYF

V: TRBV28
J: TRBJ2-7
size: -
CDR3: CASTLRVAYEQYF

V: TRBV9
J: TRBJ2-1
size: medium-sized
CDR3: CASSHQRGNENNEQFF

V: TRBV7-9
J: TRBJ2-1
size: medium-sized
CDR3: CATGGSNIGEQFF

V: TRBV5-1
J: TRBJ2-3
size: -
CDR3: CASSATITDTQYF

V: TRBV6-6
J: TRBJ1-2
size: medium-sized
CDR3: CASSYPTGDPYGYTF

V: TRBV21-1
J: TRBJ2-1
size: -
CDR3: CASSTQRKDYNEQFF

V: TRBV27
J: TRBJ2-2
size: medium-sized
CDR3: CASSLGERASGELFF

V: TRBV10-3
J: TRBJ2-7
size: medium-sized
CDR3: CAISRDGFYEQYF

V: TRBV6-1
J: TRBJ2-1
size: medium-sized
CDR3: CASTNPRVSYNEQFF

V: TRBV2
J: TRBJ2-1
size: -
CDR3: CASFASSSYNEQFF

V: TRBV29-1
J: TRBJ1-1
size: medium-sized
CDR3: CSVGLRPGQSFMNTEAFF

V: TRBV29-1
J: TRBJ2-1
size: -
CDR3: CSVEIAGVLNEQFF